The source of this T cell receptor (beta chain) is a study of PD-1 blockade in classical Hodgkin lymphoma. Study-wide findings and caveats: Relapsed/refractory patients reportedly had the lowest baseline TCR diversity, below newly diagnosed patients, who were below healthy donors. Why repertoires differed is undefined; disease activity or prior therapy possibly contributed.

This table comes from immunoSEQ multiplex PCR, and its TCRdb copy is limited to in-frame clones, with some not included. The table has tens of thousands of clones, 94% seen once; the top ten hold about 3.8%. The time point denotes: newly diagnosed, previously untreated cHL patient sample. Investigators turned to newly diagnosed, untreated classical Hodgkin lymphoma PBMCs for comparison. The CDR3 has 16 amino acids. Germline CDR1 is SGHTA and CDR2 is FQGTGA. Turning to this clone: The antigen is unknown. Compared with germline, one end of the junction differs, possibly owing to a read error.

This chain connects TRBV7-3 to TRBJ2-1; 11 bases map to TRBD2. The sequenced material came from peripheral blood mononuclear cells (PBMCs). The sequence was obtained from a human donor with classical Hodgkin lymphoma. Here the CDR3 reads CASSPLAGGSHNEQFF. The CDR3 nucleotides are TGTGCCAGCAGCCCGCTAGCGGGGGGCTCCCACAATGAGCAGTTCTTC.